This is a list of T cell receptor beta chains from one sample in a study of shared clonotypes between healthy human individuals. Using immunoSEQ multiplex PCR, the repertoire was profiled, and TCRdb retains in-frame clones only, with some absent. The sample lists some 2.4 million clones, roughly 93% seen once, with 0.36% in the top ten. The sequenced sample consisted of naive CD4+ T cells from PBMCs. These receptors were taken from a man younger than 30 in good health. Some clones in this sample may be carry-over from other donors' samples. CDR3s leave out the opening cysteine and the closing phenylalanine or tryptophan. Clone sizes are given selectively: once, few, many, or a class where the clone is expanded.

TRBV5-1,TRBJ1-4,few,ASSLDSSTYEKLF
TRBV9,TRBJ2-3,NA,ASSVAGWGQRESTDTQY
TRBV7-2,TRBJ2-6,NA,ASSEGSLSSGANVLT
TRBV27,TRBJ1-3,NA,ASSLSVDSGNTIY
TRBV27,TRBJ1-2,NA,ASSPRTGRGYT
TRBV9,TRBJ2-3,NA,ASSYQGLAGGSDTQY
TRBV5-4,TRBJ1-3,NA,ASSPRGGPGNTIY
TRBV18,TRBJ2-2,NA,ASSPRDSNTGELF
TRBV30,TRBJ2-2,once,AWREGFLWLAGGGELF
TRBV28,TRBJ2-7,once,ASSLDPGPRREQY
TRBV7-2,TRBJ2-1,NA,ASSLAGVYNEQF